The 8 T cell receptor beta chains given below trace back to one sample, sequenced in a study of cytomegalovirus exposure and HLA in healthy donors. With 60 Vbeta and 13 Jbeta primers, the PCR was carried out. Sequenced by immunoSEQ multiplex PCR; TCRdb stores in-frame clones only, minus some. Found here are 180,000 or so clones, 75% to 90% of them singletons; the top ten hold under 1.5%. The material sequenced was PBMCs. The source is a girl aged 5-17 years in good health and CMV-seropositive.

The V gene is TRBV10-3, the J gene TRBJ2-5, with 8 bases identical to TRBD2. The junction had 7 bases not matched to a gene; V was cut back by 5 bases and J by 5 bases. The CDR3 contains 14 residues. In germline, CDR1 is ENHRY, CDR2 SYGVKD. The CDR3 sequence is CAISTAGVRETQYF. CDR3 nucleotides: TGTGCCATCAGTACAGCGGGAGTGCGGGAGACCCAGTACTTC.

This chain uses TRBV2 with TRBJ2-3; D might be TRBD1 (7 bases). CDR1 SNHLY and CDR2 FYNNEI come from the germline V gene. V lost 7 bases and J lost 6, with 20 bases in between. The CDR3 has 15 residues. The CDR3 DNA reads TGTGCCAGCACCGCGCGGGGACAGTTAAGGGATACGCAGTATTTT. This sequence encodes CASTARGQLRDTQYF.

This sequence joins TRBV7-9 and TRBJ2-1; 7 positions match TRBD2. After removal of 8 bases from V and 7 bases from J, the junction contained 11 bases not matched to a gene. There are 14 residues in the CDR3. From germline, CDR1 is SEHNR and CDR2 FQNEAQ (reference sequence). In DNA form, the CDR3 reads TGTGCCAGCGGACTTTTAGCGGGTGGTAATGAGCAGTTCTTC. It encodes CASGLLAGGNEQFF. Drawing the rest from reference TRBV7-9 and TRBJ2-1, the complete variable domain is DTGVSQNPRHKITKRGQNVTFRCDPISEHNRLYWYRQTLGQGPEFLTYFQNEAQLEKSRLLSDRFSAERPKGSFSTLEIQRTEQGDSAMYLCASGLLAGGNEQFFGPGTRLTVL.

The rearrangement uses TRBV30 and TRBJ2-5; no firm D call. Per the germline V gene, CDR1 is GTSNPN and CDR2 is SVGIG (reference sequence). The CDR3 is 12 amino acids. Trimming left V 2 bases short and J 5 bases short, with 9 bases between. CDR3 region: CAWSHRVETQYF. The CDR3 coding sequence is TGTGCCTGGAGTCACCGGGTTGAGACCCAGTACTTC.

This clone was picked up one time. This rearrangement joins TRBV29-1 to TRBJ2-7; 7 positions match TRBD2. CDR3 size: 16 residues. CDR1 and CDR2 (germline): SQVTM, ANQGSEA. The trim removed 4 bases at V and 3 bases at J, leaving 15 bases unmatched. CDR3 in DNA: TGCAGCGTTGGTCGGGCGGGAGCTGGGGCTTACTACGAGCAGTACTTC. Protein: CSVGRAGAGAYYEQYF.

The V and J genes are TRBV27 and TRBJ2-7; 7 bases match TRBD2. V lost 5 bases to trimming and J lost 6 bases; unmatched junction nucleotides: 13. There are 15 residues in the CDR3. The germline CDR1 and CDR2 sequences are MNHEY and SMNVEV (reference sequence). DNA for the CDR3: TGTGCCAGCAGTCAAGGTTTCTGGACGGGAGGCGAGCAGTACTTC. Protein: CASSQGFWTGGEQYF.

The chain combines TRBV4-1 with TRBJ1-2; 8 bases are shared with TRBD1. J was trimmed by 6 bases and V by 4 bases; bases with no gene match: 7. The CDR3 spans 14 residues. Germline values: CDR1 MGHRA, CDR2 YSYEKL. The CDR3 loop reads CASSRQQGEDGYTF. The CDR3 nucleotides are TGCGCCAGCAGCCGCCAACAGGGGGAAGATGGCTACACCTTC.

CDR3 bases: TGTGCCAGCAGTTCAAGTAGACAGGGGGGGAGAGAGACCCAGTACTTC. Its translation: CASSSSRQGGRETQYF. V gene TRBV27 combines with J gene TRBJ2-5; 9 nucleotides match TRBD1. After removal of 4 bases from V and 4 bases from J, the junction contained 10 bases not matched to a gene. The CDR3 is 16 amino acids. Germline CDR1 reads MNHEY; CDR2 reads SMNVEV (reference sequence).